This TCR beta chain was identified during a study of blood T cell repertoires in COVID-19. Study information: The United States, Italy and Spain were the sources of the acute and convalescent COVID-19 samples.

The repertoire was sequenced with immunoSEQ multiplex PCR; TCRdb's copy has only in-frame clones and lacks some. This table has under 250,000 clones, about 82% appearing once. Per germline, CDR1 MNHEY and CDR2 SVGEGT. V shed 6 bases, J shed 5 bases, and the junction held 6 bases outside the gene matches. This CDR3 comprises 16 residues. Seattle patients were enrolled during active infection and followed longitudinally. This TCR was recovered from a man between 45 and 60 years old with COVID-19, enrolled during active disease. The source material was peripheral blood. This chain connects TRBV6-2 or TRBV6-3 to TRBJ1-6, with TRBD1 matching 11 bases. The CDR3 DNA follows: TGTGCCAGCAGCCTCGGACAGGGGGCGGATAATTCACCCCTCCACTTT. Translation gives CASSLGQGADNSPLHF.